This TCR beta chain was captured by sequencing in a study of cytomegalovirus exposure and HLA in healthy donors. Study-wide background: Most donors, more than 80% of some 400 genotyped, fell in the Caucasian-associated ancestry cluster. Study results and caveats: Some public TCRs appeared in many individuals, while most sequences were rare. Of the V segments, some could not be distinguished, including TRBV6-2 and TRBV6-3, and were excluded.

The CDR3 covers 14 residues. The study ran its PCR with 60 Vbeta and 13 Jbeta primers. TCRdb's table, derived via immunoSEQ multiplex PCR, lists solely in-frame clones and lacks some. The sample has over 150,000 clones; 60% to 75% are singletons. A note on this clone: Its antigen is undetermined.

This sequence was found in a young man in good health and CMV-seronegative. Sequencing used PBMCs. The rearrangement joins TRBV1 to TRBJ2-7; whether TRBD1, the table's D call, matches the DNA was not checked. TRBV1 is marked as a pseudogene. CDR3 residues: CTSSQLRYPYEQYF. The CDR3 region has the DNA TGCACCAGCAGCCAACTCAGGTACCCCTACGAGCAGTACTTC.